What follows are 17 T cell receptor beta chains derived from one specimen sequenced in a study of graft-versus-host responses after intestinal transplantation (dated by TCRdb to about 2021). Receptor amplification or capture employed the immunoSEQ multiplex PCR assay. Imported from immuneACCESS, the table was reduced by TCRdb to in-frame sequences with V and J called. These copies leave out some clones; in studies compared against another copy, an unresolved V gene accounts for under half, and the cause of the remainder is not known. This sample has approximately 1,900 clones in its table, and over 75% of those were observed once. 3% to 4% of the sample belongs to the ten largest clones. Intraepithelial and lamina propria lymphocytes were isolated from graft specimens using dithiothreitol, EDTA incubations and collagenase D digestion. Sequences were derived from ileum tissue, sampled about 52 days after intestinal transplant. Source of these receptors: a human patient who received an intestinal transplant, so some T cells may come from the graft donor.

The rearrangement uses TRBV21-1 and TRBJ2-4. TRBV21-1 is flagged as a pseudogene. This CDR3 contains 17 residues. CDR3 nucleotide sequence: TGTGCCAGCAGGTGGCAATTAGCTACAGCAAGAAAAAACATTCAGTACTTC. Protein: CASRWQLATARKNIQYF.

The gene calls are TRBV5-1 and TRBJ1-3, with D maybe TRBD1 (5 bases). The CDR3 has 15 amino acids. The ends were cut back, 0 bases at V and 2 bases at J, with 9 bases in the middle. The germline V gene has CDR1 SGHRS and CDR2 YFSETQ. In DNA, the CDR3 is TGCGCCAGCAGCTTGGTAGCGGGGGCTGGAAACACCATATATTTT. This codes for CASSLVAGAGNTIYF.

The V gene is TRBV11-2, the J gene TRBJ1-1, with TRBD1 matching 8 bases. The trim removed 7 bases at V and 1 base at J, leaving 2 bases unmatched. The germline gives CDR1 SGHAT, CDR2 FQNNGV. The length of the CDR3 is 13 residues. The DNA of the CDR3 is TGTGCCAGCACCGGACAGGGGAACACTGAAGCTTTCTTT. Amino acid sequence: CASTGQGNTEAFF.

Remarks on this clone: The junction and the germline gene differ at one end; a read error may be behind it. This chain links TRBV14 with TRBJ1-3; D is unresolved. CDR3 length: 12 amino acids. Germline V gene data show CDR1 as SGHDN and CDR2 as FVKESK. Here the CDR3 DNA reads TGTGCCAGCAGCAAAGACGGAAACACCATATATTTT. Translating gives CASSKDGNTIYF. Full variable domain (rest looked up from reference TRBV14 and TRBJ1-3): EAGVTQFPSHSVIEKGQTVTLRCDPISGHDNLYWYRRVMGKEIKFLLHFVKESKQDESGMPNNRFLAERTGGTYSTLKVQPAELEDSGVYFCASSKDGNTIYFGEGSWLTVV.

V gene TRBV4-1 combines with J gene TRBJ1-5; maybe TRBD1 (6 bases). The CDR3 is made up of 16 amino acids. V lost 1 base and J 7 bases, leaving 17 bases between the germline ends. CDR1 and CDR2 (germline): MGHRA, YSYEKL. The CDR3 spells CASSQVIAGHSQPQHF. The CDR3 DNA reads TGCGCCAGCAGCCAAGTCATTGCGGGACATTCCCAGCCCCAGCATTTT.

J is TRBJ1-1 and V is TRBV6-5; 11 bases are a match to TRBD1. Germline CDR1 MNHEY, CDR2 SVGAGI. The CDR3 covers 15 residues. J lost 4 bases, V lost 5 bases, and 6 bases had no gene match. This CDR3 is CASSRTGGAGTEAFF. The CDR3 coding sequence is TGTGCCAGCAGTCGGACAGGGGGCGCGGGCACTGAAGCTTTCTTT.

The V call is TRBV4-1, the J call TRBJ1-6, with 7 bases aligning to TRBD1. V trimming: 3 bases; J trimming: 5 bases; junction bases outside the gene matches: 7. The CDR3 spans 16 residues. Germline-derived CDR1 and CDR2 are MGHRA and YSYEKL. The CDR3 region is CASSHTGVTDNSPLHF. The DNA of the CDR3 is TGCGCCAGCAGCCACACAGGGGTAACGGATAATTCACCCCTCCACTTT.

The V and J genes are TRBV25-1 and TRBJ2-5; D may correspond to TRBD1 or TRBD2 (5 bases each). V lost 4 bases and J lost 2, with 17 bases in between. Germline CDR1 is MGHDK and CDR2 is SYGVNS. This CDR3 contains 16 residues. The CDR3 loop is CASSGPWGLAQETQYF. In DNA form, the CDR3 reads TGTGCCAGCAGTGGCCCCTGGGGGTTGGCGCAAGAGACCCAGTACTTC.

In DNA, the CDR3 is TGCAGCGGGCTAGCGGGGGGTGCAGATACGCAGTATTTT. Its protein is CSGLAGGADTQYF. The V and J genes are TRBV29-1 and TRBJ2-3; the match to TRBD2 covers 11 bases. CDR1 and CDR2 from the germline V gene are SQVTM and ANQGSEA. V trimming: 7 bases; J trimming: 4 bases; junction bases outside the gene matches: 4. The CDR3 covers 13 residues.

V is TRBV11-1 and J is TRBJ2-7; maybe TRBD1 (6 bases). Trimming removed 1 base at V and 2 bases at J, with 9 bases between. Germline values: CDR1 SGHAT, CDR2 FQDESV (reference sequence). The CDR3 is 14 amino acids. The DNA of the CDR3 is TGTGCCAGCAGCTTAGGGGGGCTTCCCTACGAGCAGTACTTC. It is translated as CASSLGGLPYEQYF.

This clone was detected only once. The genes are TRBV19 and TRBJ2-3; tentatively, D is TRBD1 (6 bases). The CDR3 loop spans 15 amino acids. CDR1 and CDR2 (germline): LNHDA, SQIVND (reference sequence). Trimming cost V 8 bases and J 4 bases, with 19 bases left between them. CDR3 bases: TGTGCCAGTTCCCCGGGACATCTACGAGCAGATACGCAGTATTTT. This translates into CASSPGHLRADTQYF.

The genes are TRBV5-4 and TRBJ2-7, with 10 nucleotides matching TRBD1. Germline lookup yields CDR1 SGHNT and CDR2 YYREEE (reference sequence). CDR3 length equals 16 residues. The ends lost 3 bases at V and 5 bases at J; junction bases unmatched: 11. This chain's CDR3 is CASSWATGTGVHEQYF. DNA for the CDR3: TGTGCCAGCAGCTGGGCGACCGGGACAGGGGTACACGAGCAGTACTTC.

The rearrangement joins TRBV6-1 to TRBJ1-6; D not certain. This CDR3 is 14 amino acids long. Germline CDR1 MNHNS, CDR2 SASEGT. The ends were cut back, 8 bases at V and 11 bases at J, with 19 bases in the middle. CDR3 sequence reads: CASGPPPAGTPLHF. The CDR3 DNA reads as TGTGCCAGCGGGCCACCTCCTGCGGGGACACCCCTCCACTTT.

V is TRBV6-5 and J is TRBJ1-2; 8 bases are shared with TRBD1. The trim removed 2 bases at V and 4 bases at J, leaving 9 bases unmatched. CDR1 is MNHEY, CDR2 SVGAGI, per germline. This CDR3 comprises 16 residues. The CDR3 nucleotides are TGTGCCAGCAGTTACCAAAATAGGGACAGGTTCTATGGCTACACCTTC. This sequence encodes CASSYQNRDRFYGYTF.

The chain is built from TRBV9 and TRBJ2-7, with TRBD1 matching over 7 bases. The CDR3 is 13 residues long. The trim removed 7 bases at V and 2 bases at J, leaving 6 bases unmatched. Germline V lookup: CDR1 SGDLS, CDR2 YYNGEE. The CDR3, as DNA: TGTGCCAGCGGTCGGGACAGTACCTACGAGCAGTACTTC. It translates to CASGRDSTYEQYF.

The CDR3 loop reads CAWSVRRANTGELFF. The CDR3 nucleotides are TGTGCCTGGAGTGTAAGGCGGGCGAACACCGGGGAGCTGTTTTTT. The chain links TRBV30 to TRBJ2-2; D may be TRBD2 (5 bases). Germline lookup yields CDR1 GTSNPN and CDR2 SVGIG (reference sequence). The CDR3 runs to 15 residues. The V and J ends lost 0 bases and 0 bases respectively, with 8 bases between them.

The CDR3 protein is CASSFGTAYEQYF. The DNA of the CDR3 is TGCGCCAGCAGCTTCGGGACGGCCTACGAGCAGTACTTC. V and J are TRBV5-1 and TRBJ2-7; D is possibly TRBD1 or TRBD2 (5 bases each). CDR1 and CDR2 (germline): SGHRS, YFSETQ. The V gene lost 2 bases and the J gene lost 2 bases, with 8 bases spanning the gap. The CDR3 consists of 13 residues.